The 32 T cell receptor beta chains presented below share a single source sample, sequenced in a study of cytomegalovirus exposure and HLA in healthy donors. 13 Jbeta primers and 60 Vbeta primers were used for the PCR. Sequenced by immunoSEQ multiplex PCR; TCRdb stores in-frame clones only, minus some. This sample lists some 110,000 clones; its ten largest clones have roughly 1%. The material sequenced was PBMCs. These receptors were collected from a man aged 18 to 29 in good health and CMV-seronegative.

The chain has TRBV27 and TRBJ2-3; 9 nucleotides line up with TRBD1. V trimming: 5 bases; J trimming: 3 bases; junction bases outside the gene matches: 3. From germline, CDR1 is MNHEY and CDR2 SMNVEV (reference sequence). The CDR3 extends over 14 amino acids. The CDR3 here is CASSHGQGTDTQYF. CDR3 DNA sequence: TGTGCCAGCAGTCACGGACAGGGGACAGATACGCAGTATTTT.

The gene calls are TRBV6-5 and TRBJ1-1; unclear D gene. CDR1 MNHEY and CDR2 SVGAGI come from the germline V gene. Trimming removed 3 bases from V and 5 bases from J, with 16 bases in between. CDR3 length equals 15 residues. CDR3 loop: CASSYSASGGTEAFF. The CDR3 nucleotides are TGTGCCAGCAGTTATTCGGCCAGCGGAGGGACTGAAGCTTTCTTT.

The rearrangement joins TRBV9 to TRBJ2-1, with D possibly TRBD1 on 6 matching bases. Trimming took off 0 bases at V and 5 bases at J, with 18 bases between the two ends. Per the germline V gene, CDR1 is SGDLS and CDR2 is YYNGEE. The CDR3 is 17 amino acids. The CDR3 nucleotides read TGTGCCAGCAGCGTAGAGTCTGTCCGACAGGAGGACAATGAGCAGTTCTTC. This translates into CASSVESVRQEDNEQFF. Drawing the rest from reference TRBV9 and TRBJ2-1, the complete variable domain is DSGVTQTPKHLITATGQRVTLRCSPRSGDLSVYWYQQSLDQGLQFLIQYYNGEERAKGNILERFSAQQFPDLHSELNLSSLELGDSALYFCASSVESVRQEDNEQFFGPGTRLTVL.

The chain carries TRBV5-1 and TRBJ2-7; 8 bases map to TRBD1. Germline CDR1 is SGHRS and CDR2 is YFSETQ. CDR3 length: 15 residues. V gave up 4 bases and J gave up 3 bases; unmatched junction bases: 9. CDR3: CASSQRTGKVYEQYF. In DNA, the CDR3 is TGCGCCAGCAGCCAACGGACAGGGAAGGTCTACGAGCAGTACTTC.

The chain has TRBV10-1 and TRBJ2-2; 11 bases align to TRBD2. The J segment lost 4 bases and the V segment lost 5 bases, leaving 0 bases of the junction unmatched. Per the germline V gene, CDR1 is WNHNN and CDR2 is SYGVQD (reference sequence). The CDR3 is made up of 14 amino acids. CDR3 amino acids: CASSLAGGTGELFF. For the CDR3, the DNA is TGCGCCAGCAGTCTAGCGGGAGGCACCGGGGAGCTGTTTTTT.

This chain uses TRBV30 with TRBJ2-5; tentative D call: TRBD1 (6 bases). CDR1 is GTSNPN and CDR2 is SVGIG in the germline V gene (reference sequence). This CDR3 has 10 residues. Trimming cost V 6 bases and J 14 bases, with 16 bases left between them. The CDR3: CACEPAGAYF. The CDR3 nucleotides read TGTGCCTGTGAACCCGCAGGGGCCTACTTC.

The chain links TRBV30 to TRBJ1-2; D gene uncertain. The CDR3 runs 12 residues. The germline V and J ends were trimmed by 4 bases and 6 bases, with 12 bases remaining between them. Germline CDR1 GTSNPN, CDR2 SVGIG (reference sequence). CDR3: CAWTLSGNGYTF. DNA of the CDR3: TGTGCCTGGACTTTGTCAGGAAATGGCTACACCTTC.

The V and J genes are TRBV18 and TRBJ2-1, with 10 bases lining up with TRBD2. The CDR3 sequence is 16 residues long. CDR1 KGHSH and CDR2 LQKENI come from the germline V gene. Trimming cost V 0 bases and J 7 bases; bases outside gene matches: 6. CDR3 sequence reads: CASSPPGGLATNEQFF. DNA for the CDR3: TGTGCCAGCTCACCACCCGGGGGACTAGCGACAAATGAGCAGTTCTTC.

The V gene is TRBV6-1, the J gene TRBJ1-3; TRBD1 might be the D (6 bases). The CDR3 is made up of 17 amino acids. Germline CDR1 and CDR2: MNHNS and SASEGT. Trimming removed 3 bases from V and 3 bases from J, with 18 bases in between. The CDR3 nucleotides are TGTGCCAGCAGTGACCCCTCAGGGGCAGATAGTGGAAACACCATATATTTT. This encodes CASSDPSGADSGNTIYF.

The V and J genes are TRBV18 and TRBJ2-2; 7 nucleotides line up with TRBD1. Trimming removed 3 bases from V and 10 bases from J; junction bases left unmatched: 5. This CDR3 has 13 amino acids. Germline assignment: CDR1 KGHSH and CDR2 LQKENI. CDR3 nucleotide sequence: TGTGCCAGCTCACCGCGAGGGGGCCTGGAGCTGTTTTTT. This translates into CASSPRGGLELFF. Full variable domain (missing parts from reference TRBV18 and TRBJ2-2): NAGVMQNPRHLVRRRGQEARLRCSPMKGHSHVYWYRQLPEEGLKFMVYLQKENIIDESGMPKERFSAEFPKEGPSILRIQQVVRGDSAAYFCASSPRGGLELFFGEGSRLTVL.

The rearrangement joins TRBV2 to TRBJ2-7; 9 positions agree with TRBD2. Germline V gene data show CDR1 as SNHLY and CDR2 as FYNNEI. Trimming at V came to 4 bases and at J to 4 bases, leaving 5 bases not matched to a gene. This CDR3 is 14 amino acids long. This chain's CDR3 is CASSGFSGGYEQYF. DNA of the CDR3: TGTGCCAGCAGTGGATTTAGCGGGGGTTACGAGCAGTACTTC.

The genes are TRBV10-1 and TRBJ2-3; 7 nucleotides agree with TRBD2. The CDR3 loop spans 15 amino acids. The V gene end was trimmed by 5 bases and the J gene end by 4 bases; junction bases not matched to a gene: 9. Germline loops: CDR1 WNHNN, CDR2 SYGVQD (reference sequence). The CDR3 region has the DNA TGCGCCAGCAGTATAGGCCGAGCGGGACCAGATACGCAGTATTTT. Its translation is CASSIGRAGPDTQYF.

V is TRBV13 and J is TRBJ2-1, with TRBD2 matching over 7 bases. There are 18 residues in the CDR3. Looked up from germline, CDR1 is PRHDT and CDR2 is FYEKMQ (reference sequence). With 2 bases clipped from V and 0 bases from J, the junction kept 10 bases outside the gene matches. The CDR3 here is CASSLHLPLAFSYNEQFF. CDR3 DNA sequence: TGTGCCAGCAGCTTACACCTCCCACTAGCGTTCTCCTACAATGAGCAGTTCTTC.

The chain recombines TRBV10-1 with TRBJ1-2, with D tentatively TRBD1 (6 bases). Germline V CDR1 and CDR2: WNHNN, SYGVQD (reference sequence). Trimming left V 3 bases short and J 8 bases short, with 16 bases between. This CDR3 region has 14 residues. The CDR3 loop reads CASSEGQPAAGYTF. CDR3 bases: TGCGCCAGCAGTGAAGGACAGCCGGCCGCGGGCTACACCTTC.

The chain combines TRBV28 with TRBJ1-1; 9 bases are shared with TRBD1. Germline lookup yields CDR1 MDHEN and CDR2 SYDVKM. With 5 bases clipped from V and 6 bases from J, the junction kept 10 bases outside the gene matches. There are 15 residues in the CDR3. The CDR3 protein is CASSRGDRAVSEAFF. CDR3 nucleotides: TGTGCCAGCAGTCGCGGGGACAGGGCAGTCTCTGAAGCTTTCTTT. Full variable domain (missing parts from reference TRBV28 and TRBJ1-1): DVKVTQSSRYLVKRTGEKVFLECVQDMDHENMFWYRQDPGLGLRLIYFSYDVKMKEKGDIPEGYSVSREKKERFSLILESASTNQTSMYLCASSRGDRAVSEAFFGQGTRLTVV.

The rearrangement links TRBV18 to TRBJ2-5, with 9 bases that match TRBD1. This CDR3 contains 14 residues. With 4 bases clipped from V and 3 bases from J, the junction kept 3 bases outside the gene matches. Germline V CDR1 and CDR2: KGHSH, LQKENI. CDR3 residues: CASSRRTGEETQYF. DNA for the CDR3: TGTGCCAGCTCACGAAGGACAGGGGAAGAGACCCAGTACTTC. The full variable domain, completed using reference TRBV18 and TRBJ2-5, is NAGVMQNPRHLVRRRGQEARLRCSPMKGHSHVYWYRQLPEEGLKFMVYLQKENIIDESGMPKERFSAEFPKEGPSILRIQQVVRGDSAAYFCASSRRTGEETQYFGPGTRLLVL.

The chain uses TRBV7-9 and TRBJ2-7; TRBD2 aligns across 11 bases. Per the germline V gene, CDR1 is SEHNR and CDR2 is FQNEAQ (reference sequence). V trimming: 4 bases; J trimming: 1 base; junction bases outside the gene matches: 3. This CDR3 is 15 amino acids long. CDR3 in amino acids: CASSYGTSGSYEQYF. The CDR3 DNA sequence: TGTGCCAGCAGCTACGGGACTAGCGGATCCTACGAGCAGTACTTC.

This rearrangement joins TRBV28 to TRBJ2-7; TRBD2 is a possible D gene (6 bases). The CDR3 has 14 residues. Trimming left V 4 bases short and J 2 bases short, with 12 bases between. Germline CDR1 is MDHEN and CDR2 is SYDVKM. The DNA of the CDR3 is TGTGCCAGCAGTTCGCCGGGAGAGACCTACGAGCAGTACTTC. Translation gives CASSSPGETYEQYF.

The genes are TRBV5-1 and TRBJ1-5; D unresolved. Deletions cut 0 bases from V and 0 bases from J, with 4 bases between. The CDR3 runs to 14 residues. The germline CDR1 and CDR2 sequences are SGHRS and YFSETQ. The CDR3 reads CASSLDGSNQPQHF. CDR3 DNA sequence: TGCGCCAGCAGCTTGGACGGTAGCAATCAGCCCCAGCATTTT.

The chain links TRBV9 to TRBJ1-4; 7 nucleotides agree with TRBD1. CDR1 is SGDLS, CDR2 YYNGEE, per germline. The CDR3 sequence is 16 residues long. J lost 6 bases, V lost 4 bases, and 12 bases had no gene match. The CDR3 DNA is TGTGCCAGCAGCCCCAACGCCAGGGGGTCGGATGAAAAACTGTTTTTT. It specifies CASSPNARGSDEKLFF.

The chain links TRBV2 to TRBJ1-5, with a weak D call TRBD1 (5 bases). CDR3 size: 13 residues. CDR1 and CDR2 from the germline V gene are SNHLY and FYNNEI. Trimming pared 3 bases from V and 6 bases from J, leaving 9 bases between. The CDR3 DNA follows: TGTGCCAGCAGTGACTCCGGGGGTCAGCCCCAGCATTTT. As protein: CASSDSGGQPQHF. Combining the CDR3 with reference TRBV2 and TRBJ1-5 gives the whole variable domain EPEVTQTPSHQVTQMGQEVILRCVPISNHLYFYWYRQILGQKVEFLVSFYNNEISEKSEIFDDQFSVERPDGSNFTLKIRSTKLEDSAMYFCASSDSGGQPQHFGDGTRLSIL.

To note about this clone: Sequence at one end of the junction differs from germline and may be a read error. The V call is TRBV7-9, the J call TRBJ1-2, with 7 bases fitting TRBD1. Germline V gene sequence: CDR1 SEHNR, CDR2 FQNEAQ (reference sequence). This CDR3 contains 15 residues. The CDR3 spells CASSLPETGEAAPSF. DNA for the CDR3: TGTGCCAGCAGCTTACCAGAAACAGGGGAGGCAGCTCCATCCTTC.

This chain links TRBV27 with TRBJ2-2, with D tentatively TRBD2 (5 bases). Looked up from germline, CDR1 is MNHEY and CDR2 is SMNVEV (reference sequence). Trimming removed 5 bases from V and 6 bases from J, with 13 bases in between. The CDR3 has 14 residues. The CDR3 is CASSGFGVPGELFF. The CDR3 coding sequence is TGTGCCAGCAGTGGGTTCGGGGTTCCCGGGGAGCTGTTTTTT.

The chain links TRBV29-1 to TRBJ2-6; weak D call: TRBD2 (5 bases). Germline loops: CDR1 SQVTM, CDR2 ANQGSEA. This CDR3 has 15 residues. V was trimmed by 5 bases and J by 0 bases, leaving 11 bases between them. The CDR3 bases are TGCAGCGTTTTCCGTGGGAGCTCTGGGGCCAACGTCCTGACTTTC. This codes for CSVFRGSSGANVLTF.

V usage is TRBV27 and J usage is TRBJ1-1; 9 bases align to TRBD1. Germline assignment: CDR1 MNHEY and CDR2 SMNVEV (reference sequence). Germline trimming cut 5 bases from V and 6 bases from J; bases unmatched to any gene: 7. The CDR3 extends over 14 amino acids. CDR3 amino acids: CASSPLGQGAEAFF. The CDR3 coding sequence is TGTGCCAGCAGTCCCTTGGGACAGGGAGCTGAAGCTTTCTTT.

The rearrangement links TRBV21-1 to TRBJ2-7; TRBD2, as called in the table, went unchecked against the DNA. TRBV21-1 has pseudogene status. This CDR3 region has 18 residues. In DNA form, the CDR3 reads TGTGCCAGCAGCAAAGGTACCCCGAGCCCCGCGGGAGAGTACGAGCAGTACTTC. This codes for CASSKGTPSPAGEYEQYF.

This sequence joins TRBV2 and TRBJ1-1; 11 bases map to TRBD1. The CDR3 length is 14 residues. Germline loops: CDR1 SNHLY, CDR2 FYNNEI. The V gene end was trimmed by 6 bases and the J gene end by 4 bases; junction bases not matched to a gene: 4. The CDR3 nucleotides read TGTGCCAGCAGCCGGGGACAGGGGGGCACTGAAGCTTTCTTT. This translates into CASSRGQGGTEAFF.

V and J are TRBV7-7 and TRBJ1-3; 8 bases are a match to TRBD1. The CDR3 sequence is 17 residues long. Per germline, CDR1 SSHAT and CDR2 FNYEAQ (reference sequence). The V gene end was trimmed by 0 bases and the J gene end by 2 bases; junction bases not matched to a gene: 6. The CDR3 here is CASSLAPDRGAGNTIYF. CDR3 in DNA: TGTGCCAGCAGCTTAGCCCCTGACAGGGGTGCTGGAAACACCATATATTTT.

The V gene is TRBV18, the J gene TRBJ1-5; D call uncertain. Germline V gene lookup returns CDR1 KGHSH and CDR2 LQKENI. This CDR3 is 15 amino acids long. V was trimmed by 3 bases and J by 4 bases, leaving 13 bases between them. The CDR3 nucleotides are TGTGCCAGCTCACCGGGCTCCGACGTTAATCAGCCCCAGCATTTT. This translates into CASSPGSDVNQPQHF. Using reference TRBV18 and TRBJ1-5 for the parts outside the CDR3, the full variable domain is NAGVMQNPRHLVRRRGQEARLRCSPMKGHSHVYWYRQLPEEGLKFMVYLQKENIIDESGMPKERFSAEFPKEGPSILRIQQVVRGDSAAYFCASSPGSDVNQPQHFGDGTRLSIL.

The DNA of the CDR3 is TGTGCCAGCAGGGAGGGACAGGTAGGTCTCCAGCCCCAGCATTTT. Encoded protein: CASREGQVGLQPQHF. This chain joins TRBV6-1 and TRBJ1-5; 8 bases agree with TRBD1. J was trimmed by 7 bases and V by 6 bases; bases with no gene match: 11. Germline-derived CDR1 and CDR2 are MNHNS and SASEGT. This CDR3 spans 15 amino acids.

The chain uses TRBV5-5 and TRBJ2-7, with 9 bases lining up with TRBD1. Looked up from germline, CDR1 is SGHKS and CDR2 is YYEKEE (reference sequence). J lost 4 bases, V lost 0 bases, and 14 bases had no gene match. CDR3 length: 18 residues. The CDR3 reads CASSLAPVGQGFPYEQYF. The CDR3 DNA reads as TGTGCCAGCAGCTTGGCCCCCGTCGGACAGGGGTTCCCTTACGAGCAGTACTTC.

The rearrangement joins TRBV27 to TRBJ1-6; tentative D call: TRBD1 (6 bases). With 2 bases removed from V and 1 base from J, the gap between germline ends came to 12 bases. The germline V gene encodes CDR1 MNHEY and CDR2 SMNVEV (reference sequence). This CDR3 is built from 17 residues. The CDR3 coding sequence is TGTGCCAGCAGTTTACCCCAGGGGTCGTCCTATAATTCACCCCTCCACTTT. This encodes CASSLPQGSSYNSPLHF.